This T cell receptor beta chain was sequenced during a study of spatial heterogeneity in lung cancer. Time point reported: sample taken at primary tumor resection. Sequencing covered unsorted whole RNA taken from tumor, nontumor lung or frozen PBMC. The donors were about 72 patients with non-small cell lung cancer that was early-stage and untreated. MiXCR, run by TCRdb on the 5' RACE reads, gives a single entry per CDR3 protein. The data contain tens of thousands of distinct CDR3 sequences, 10% to 15% of them singletons. This clonotype was detected ten times or more. The sequencing used PBMCs, collected at surgery. The receptor comes from a male donor with early-stage non-small cell lung cancer.

This CDR3 reads CASSLLGVSTEAFF. The CDR3 region has the DNA TGTGCCAGCAGCTTGTTGGGGGTTAGCACTGAAGCTTTCTTT. The chain combines TRBV5-6 with TRBJ1-1; TRBD1 might be the D (5 bases). Trimming removed 1 base at V and 4 bases at J, with 11 bases between. CDR1 and CDR2 from the germline V gene are SGHDT and YYEEEE. The CDR3 is 14 amino acids.